One and the same sample provided the 29 T cell receptor beta chains below, sequenced in a study of human T cells and chemical hapten exposure. TCRdb re-analysed the RACE reads in MiXCR, keeping a single row per CDR3 protein. Of some 180,000 distinct CDR3 sequences listed, roughly a quarter are singletons. Specified time point: patch test 3, about 24 weeks after DPC sensitization. Treatment here: therapeutic diphenylcyclopropenone sensitization with weekly scalp DPC. This specimen consisted of whole blood, obtained in connection with sensitization to the hapten diphenylcyclopropenone (DPC). These receptors all stem from a woman aged 40 to 55 with alopecia areata. Some clones in this sample may be carry-over from other donors' samples.

This clonotype was detected only a few times. The rearrangement joins TRBV10-3 to TRBJ2-1, with TRBD1 matching over 9 bases. The CDR3 runs to 13 residues. With 7 bases clipped from V and 5 bases from J, the junction kept 3 bases outside the gene matches. Germline CDR1 is ENHRY and CDR2 is SYGVKD. CDR3 amino acids: CAINRQGDNEQFF. CDR3 nucleotide sequence: TGTGCCATCAATAGACAGGGGGACAATGAGCAGTTCTTC.

This clonotype has more than one count but fewer than ten. The chain carries TRBV5-1 and TRBJ2-7, with D hard to call. Deletions cut 4 bases from V and 2 bases from J, with 13 bases between. This CDR3 comprises 14 residues. Germline-derived CDR1 and CDR2 are SGHRS and YFSETQ. CDR3 nucleotides: TGCGCCAGCAGCGCCGACCAGGTGCCCTACGAGCAGTACTTC. Translated: CASSADQVPYEQYF.

Ten or more counts support this clonotype. J is TRBJ2-5 and V is TRBV7-2; D call uncertain. Germline CDR1 SGHTA, CDR2 FQGNSA. CDR3 length: 14 residues. With 1 base removed from V and 2 bases from J, the gap between germline ends came to 8 bases. CDR3 amino acids: CASSLGPSQETQYF. The CDR3 DNA reads TGTGCCAGCAGCTTAGGACCCAGTCAAGAGACCCAGTACTTC.

This clonotype occurred a few times. The chain carries TRBV6-2 or TRBV6-3 and TRBJ2-3, with 7 positions matching TRBD2. V trimming: 5 bases; J trimming: 6 bases; junction bases outside the gene matches: 17. In germline, CDR1 is MNHEY, CDR2 SVGEGT. There are 17 residues in the CDR3. The CDR3 is CASSRPYSSGLRDTQYF. Here the CDR3 DNA reads TGTGCCAGCAGTCGCCCTTATTCTAGCGGCCTCCGCGATACGCAGTATTTT.

This clonotype was picked up a small number of times. The V gene is TRBV6-2 or TRBV6-3, the J gene TRBJ1-5, with 9 bases fitting TRBD1. The CDR3 is made up of 14 amino acids. The V and J ends lost 6 bases and 4 bases, in that order; junction bases with no gene match: 4. Germline assignment: CDR1 MNHEY and CDR2 SVGEGT. The CDR3 loop reads CASRPGTGNQPQHF. The DNA for the CDR3 is TGTGCCAGCAGGCCCGGGACAGGGAATCAGCCCCAGCATTTT.

Concerning this clonotype itself: A much more abundant neighbour one base away suggests this may be a read error. The V gene is TRBV4-2, the J gene TRBJ2-3; 11 nucleotides match TRBD2. The germline V gene encodes CDR1 LGHNA and CDR2 YNFKEQ. The CDR3 has 16 residues. With 0 bases clipped from V and 10 bases from J, the junction kept 9 bases outside the gene matches. CDR3 sequence: CASSQDRTSGSGAQYF. The CDR3, as DNA: TGTGCCAGCAGCCAAGACAGGACTAGCGGGTCCGGGGCGCAGTATTTT.

This clonotype was seen many times. This chain joins TRBV28 and TRBJ2-5; D call uncertain. The CDR3 length is 10 residues. Per the germline V gene, CDR1 is MDHEN and CDR2 is SYDVKM. The V and J ends lost 6 bases and 1 base respectively, with 0 bases between them. The CDR3 bases are TGTGCCAGCAGCCAAGAGACCCAGTACTTC. This sequence encodes CASSQETQYF.

This clonotype was observed at least ten times. The CDR3: CASSLALSGRGDTQYF. The CDR3 DNA reads as TGTGCCAGCAGCTTAGCGCTGAGCGGGAGGGGAGATACGCAGTATTTT. J is TRBJ2-3 and V is TRBV7-2; TRBD2 matches 10 bases. The CDR3 consists of 16 residues. The germline V gene encodes CDR1 SGHTA and CDR2 FQGNSA. Trimming removed 0 bases from V and 5 bases from J; junction bases left unmatched: 5.

J is TRBJ1-2 and V is TRBV20-1; D gene uncertain. Germline CDR1 and CDR2: DFQATT and SNEGSKA (reference sequence). V shed 5 bases and J shed 6 bases, with 19 bases lying between them. There are 14 residues in the CDR3. The CDR3 nucleotides read TGCAGTGCTGGGAGTCAGGCGGGGTTCGATGGCTACACCTTC. Residues: CSAGSQAGFDGYTF.

This clonotype was detected only a few times. The V and J genes are TRBV12-3 or TRBV12-4 and TRBJ2-5, with D possibly matching TRBD1 (6 bases). Deletions cut 6 bases from V and 2 bases from J, with 10 bases between. The CDR3 extends over 13 amino acids. As DNA, the CDR3 is TGTGCCAGCAGCAGGGGCCGTCAAGAGACCCAGTACTTC. It encodes CASSRGRQETQYF.

This clonotype has just a few counts. The rearrangement uses TRBV7-2 and TRBJ2-6, with 8 nucleotides matching TRBD2. V was pared by 8 bases and J by 2 bases, with 8 bases of the junction left unmatched. Germline values: CDR1 SGHTA, CDR2 FQGNSA. The CDR3 is 16 residues long. The CDR3 reads CASRLRGGTGANVLTF. The DNA of the CDR3 is TGTGCCAGCCGGCTCCGGGGGGGGACTGGGGCCAACGTCCTGACTTTC.

The V gene is TRBV7-9, the J gene TRBJ2-3; D may be TRBD2 (6 bases). The length of the CDR3 is 12 residues. CDR1 SEHNR and CDR2 FQNEAQ come from the germline V gene (reference sequence). Trimming took off 2 bases at V and 14 bases at J, with 14 bases between the two ends. The CDR3 DNA sequence: TGTGCCAGCAGCTTATTTGGAGACGGGGGGTATTTT. This translates into CASSLFGDGGYF.

The table lists this clonotype with a count of one. J is TRBJ2-1 and V is TRBV24-1; D not certain. V dropped 3 bases and J dropped 6 bases, with 17 bases sitting between them. In germline, CDR1 is KGHDR, CDR2 SFDVKD. The CDR3 length is 16 residues. This CDR3 reads CATSDHPGRTGNEQFF. The DNA for the CDR3 is TGTGCCACCAGTGATCACCCGGGTCGGACCGGCAATGAGCAGTTCTTC.

The rearrangement joins TRBV2 to TRBJ2-5, with 8 bases identical to TRBD1. The CDR3 is 13 residues long. With 10 bases clipped from V and 2 bases from J, the junction kept 6 bases outside the gene matches. Looked up from germline, CDR1 is SNHLY and CDR2 is FYNNEI. The CDR3 region has the DNA TGTGCCACTCTCAGGGGGCCACAAGAGACCCAGTACTTC. It codes for CATLRGPQETQYF.

This clonotype was seen a few times. This chain links TRBV10-3 with TRBJ2-3; tentatively, D is TRBD1 or TRBD2 (5 bases each). CDR3 length: 13 amino acids. V lost 4 bases, J lost 4 bases, and 9 bases lay in between. In germline, CDR1 is ENHRY, CDR2 SYGVKD. CDR3 sequence (DNA): TGTGCCATCAGTGGTAGGGGACCAGATACGCAGTATTTT. It encodes CAISGRGPDTQYF.

This clonotype was observed a few times. V and J are TRBV2 and TRBJ2-7; tentatively, D is TRBD1 (5 bases). Germline CDR1 and CDR2: SNHLY and FYNNEI. The CDR3 is 16 residues long. Trimming removed 2 bases at V and 2 bases at J, with 16 bases between. DNA for the CDR3: TGTGCCAGCAGTGAAAGGGGATTCCTGACCGCCTACGAGCAGTACTTC. It translates to CASSERGFLTAYEQYF.

In its sample, this clonotype was seen a few times. The chain employs TRBV29-1 and TRBJ1-2; possible D gene TRBD1, 5 bases. Trimming shortened V by 4 bases and J by 6 bases, and 9 bases separated the two germline ends. This CDR3 has 11 amino acids. From germline, CDR1 is SQVTM and CDR2 ANQGSEA. The CDR3 reads CSVGKGDGYTF. The CDR3 nucleotides read TGCAGCGTTGGAAAAGGGGATGGCTACACCTTC.

The chain combines TRBV24-1 with TRBJ2-2, with 9 bases identical to TRBD2. Losses at the gene ends were 11 bases for V and 7 bases for J; bases not matched to a gene: 7. Germline V gene sequence: CDR1 KGHDR, CDR2 SFDVKD. The CDR3 length is 13 residues. The CDR3, as DNA: TGTGCCAGCGGGACTAGCAGCAGCGGGGAGCTGTTTTTT. Protein sequence: CASGTSSSGELFF.

This clonotype was detected many times. V is TRBV6-5 and J is TRBJ1-6; no reliable D call. Germline V gives CDR1 MNHEY, CDR2 SVGAGI. The V end was cut by 0 bases, the J end by 7 bases, with 10 bases between. The CDR3 totals 15 residues. CDR3 region: CASSYSMAENSPLHF. CDR3 nucleotides: TGTGCCAGCAGTTACTCGATGGCGGAAAATTCACCCCTCCACTTT.

Only a few counts were recorded for this clonotype. CDR3 bases: TGTGCCAGCAGCTCCCGCCGGGACTTTTTCACAGATACGCAGTATTTT. Residues: CASSSRRDFFTDTQYF. The V call is TRBV7-2, the J call TRBJ2-3, with D perhaps TRBD2 (6 bases). The CDR3 is 16 residues long. Germline loops: CDR1 SGHTA, CDR2 FQGNSA. The V and J ends lost 4 bases and 2 bases respectively, with 16 bases between them.

This clonotype was seen a handful of times. The chain recombines TRBV28 with TRBJ2-3; D unresolved. V was shortened by 5 bases and J by 5 bases, with 11 bases between the two germline ends. From germline, CDR1 is MDHEN and CDR2 SYDVKM. The CDR3 sequence is 13 residues long. DNA for the CDR3: TGTGCCAGCAGTCAAATAGCCGGAGATACGCAGTATTTT. Its translation is CASSQIAGDTQYF. Using reference TRBV28 and TRBJ2-3 for the parts outside the CDR3, the full variable domain is DVKVTQSSRYLVKRTGEKVFLECVQDMDHENMFWYRQDPGLGLRLIYFSYDVKMKEKGDIPEGYSVSREKKERFSLILESASTNQTSMYLCASSQIAGDTQYFGPGTRLTVL.

This clonotype was recorded a few times. The CDR3 loop reads CASSLTRETSGSSYEQFF. The DNA for the CDR3 is TGTGCCAGCAGTCTGACCCGTGAGACTAGCGGGAGTAGTTATGAGCAGTTCTTC. This chain links TRBV6-2 or TRBV6-3 with TRBJ2-1, with TRBD2 identical over 12 bases. The CDR3 is 18 amino acids. Germline V gives CDR1 MNHEY, CDR2 SVGEGT. With 5 bases clipped from V and 8 bases from J, the junction kept 16 bases outside the gene matches.

The V gene is TRBV27, the J gene TRBJ2-7; D possibly corresponds to TRBD1 (5 bases). This CDR3 comprises 13 residues. Germline values: CDR1 MNHEY, CDR2 SMNVEV (reference sequence). V was shortened by 4 bases and J by 5 bases, with 12 bases between the two germline ends. The DNA of the CDR3 is TGTGCCAGCAGTTCCCCGTTGGGGCACGAGCAGTACTTC. Protein: CASSSPLGHEQYF.

This clonotype was recorded a few times. The gene calls are TRBV28 and TRBJ2-1, with a possible D match to TRBD1 (5 bases). V dropped 6 bases and J dropped 3 bases, with 9 bases sitting between them. Germline CDR1 is MDHEN and CDR2 is SYDVKM. The CDR3 is 13 residues long. This CDR3 reads CASRLQGYNEQFF. The CDR3 region has the DNA TGTGCCAGCAGACTTCAGGGCTACAATGAGCAGTTCTTC.

This clonotype was detected ten times or more. The chain carries TRBV20-1 and TRBJ2-1, with D perhaps assigned TRBD1 or TRBD2 (6 bases each). In germline, CDR1 is DFQATT, CDR2 SNEGSKA (reference sequence). The CDR3 is 15 amino acids. V was clipped by 5 bases and J by 5 bases, with 19 bases between them. CDR3 protein: CSARGTPKGDNEQFF. Here the CDR3 DNA reads TGCAGTGCTCGCGGGACACCTAAGGGGGACAATGAGCAGTTCTTC.

The V and J genes are TRBV9 and TRBJ2-2; 8 bases line up with TRBD2. Germline CDR1 reads SGDLS; CDR2 reads YYNGEE. This CDR3 has 15 amino acids. V lost 0 bases and J lost 7; bases outside the gene matches: 5. Here the CDR3 DNA reads TGTGCCAGCAGCGTAGAGCGGGAGTACGTCGGGGAGCTGTTTTTT. Amino acids: CASSVEREYVGELFF.

In this sample, this clonotype turned up many times. The chain links TRBV4-3 to TRBJ2-1; TRBD2 matches at 9 bases. Trimming cost V 0 bases and J 2 bases; bases outside gene matches: 5. CDR3 length: 17 residues. CDR1 is LGHNA and CDR2 is YSLEER in the germline V gene. This CDR3 is CASSQEMTSGTYNEQFF. The CDR3, as DNA: TGCGCCAGCAGCCAAGAGATGACTAGCGGAACCTACAATGAGCAGTTCTTC.

This clonotype has ten or more counts. The genes are TRBV20-1 and TRBJ1-2; no clear D. The CDR3 runs to 10 residues. The V and J ends lost 4 bases and 4 bases respectively, with 4 bases between them. Per germline, CDR1 DFQATT and CDR2 SNEGSKA (reference sequence). The CDR3 nucleotides read TGCAGTGCTAAGACCTATGGCTACACCTTC. Its translation: CSAKTYGYTF.

The chain uses TRBV12-3 or TRBV12-4 and TRBJ2-1, with D unresolved. V lost 3 bases and J 0 bases, leaving 12 bases between the germline ends. CDR3 length: 16 residues. The CDR3 loop reads CASSFSWASSYNEQFF. In DNA, the CDR3 is TGTGCCAGCAGTTTTTCATGGGCGAGCTCCTACAATGAGCAGTTCTTC.